The next 20 T cell receptor beta chains were all read from a single sample in a study of identical twins. TCRdb re-called the 5' RACE reads with MiXCR, one entry per CDR3 protein. The sample contains about 810,000 distinct CDR3 sequences, 12% of which appear only once. Another study also made use of these data, one on yellow fever vaccine responses in identical twins.

Sequencing was performed on PBMCs. These receptors all come from a woman aged 18-30 years in good health.

This clonotype was observed many times. This chain uses TRBV20-1 with TRBJ2-1; 7 bases are shared with TRBD1. V shed 1 base, J shed 10 bases, and the junction held 7 bases outside the gene matches. The CDR3 is made up of 13 amino acids. Germline V gives CDR1 DFQATT, CDR2 SNEGSKA (reference sequence). This CDR3 reads CSARGQGREEQFF. The DNA of the CDR3 is TGCAGTGCTAGAGGACAGGGAAGGGAGGAGCAGTTCTTC.

The chain carries TRBV4-1 and TRBJ1-2; possible D gene TRBD1, 5 bases. Germline V lookup: CDR1 MGHRA, CDR2 YSYEKL. The germline V and J ends were trimmed by 1 base and 3 bases, with 12 bases remaining between them. The CDR3 covers 15 residues. The CDR3 nucleotides read TGCGCCAGCAGCCAAGTTTCAAGGGGCGACTATGGCTACACCTTC. It yields the protein CASSQVSRGDYGYTF.

This clonotype was detected many times. One junction end does not reproduce the germline sequence, and a read error may be involved. This chain links TRBV18 with TRBJ2-7, with 8 bases matching TRBD2. The CDR3 loop spans 14 amino acids. Germline CDR1 and CDR2: KGHSH and LQKENI. The CDR3 DNA follows: TGCGCCAGCAGCCCCGGGGGGGGCTCCTACGAGCAGTACTTC. Amino acid sequence: CASSPGGGSYEQYF.

This chain connects TRBV7-2 to TRBJ2-2; TRBD2 matches 7 bases. The germline gives CDR1 SGHTA, CDR2 FQGNSA. This CDR3 is built from 14 residues. DNA of the CDR3: TGTTTCCCGGGGCCGGGAGCGGGGACCGGGGAGCTGTTTTTT. Translating it yields CFPGPGAGTGELFF.

The CDR3 here is CASSVGKTSIYGYTF. The CDR3 nucleotides read TGTGCCAGCAGCGTAGGGAAGACCTCTATCTATGGCTACACCTTC. The chain couples TRBV9 to TRBJ1-2; D gene unclear. The CDR3 sequence is 15 residues long. CDR1 and CDR2 from the germline V gene are SGDLS and YYNGEE. V was shortened by 0 bases and J by 4 bases, with 13 bases between the two germline ends.

The CDR3 nucleotides read TGCGCCAGCAGCTTTCGGAACAAAAACATTCAGTACTTC. This translates into CASSFRNKNIQYF. J is TRBJ2-4 and V is TRBV4-1; D remains unclear. The CDR3 is made up of 13 amino acids. CDR1 MGHRA and CDR2 YSYEKL come from the germline V gene. V was trimmed by 5 bases and J by 3 bases, leaving 8 bases between them.

The chain links TRBV20-1 to TRBJ2-3; 11 bases align to TRBD2. The ends lost 1 base at V and 11 bases at J; junction bases unmatched: 5. CDR3 length equals 13 residues. Per germline, CDR1 DFQATT and CDR2 SNEGSKA (reference sequence). The CDR3 loop is CSARGSGGAEQYF. CDR3 nucleotides: TGCAGTGCTAGAGGTAGCGGGGGGGCGGAGCAGTATTTT.

This clonotype was seen a handful of times. V is TRBV28 and J is TRBJ2-3; the D gene is possibly TRBD1 (6 bases). Germline V gives CDR1 MDHEN, CDR2 SYDVKM. This CDR3 has 13 amino acids. Trimming pared 5 bases from V and 2 bases from J, leaving 8 bases between. CDR3 nucleotides: TGTGCCAGCAGTCGGACAGCCACAGATACGCAGTATTTT. Its translation is CASSRTATDTQYF.

The chain is built from TRBV20-1 and TRBJ2-5; no reliable D call. CDR3 length: 11 amino acids. Per the germline V gene, CDR1 is DFQATT and CDR2 is SNEGSKA (reference sequence). The V and J ends lost 5 bases and 7 bases respectively, with 11 bases between them. The CDR3 bases are TGCAGTGCTGGATGGAGTGGGACCCAGTACTTC. It translates to CSAGWSGTQYF.

There are a few counts of this clonotype. The rearrangement uses TRBV9 and TRBJ2-1; possibly TRBD1 or TRBD2 for D (5 bases each). Between the trimmed V and J ends, which lost 2 bases and 0 bases, there was a span of 9 bases. Germline V gene sequence: CDR1 SGDLS, CDR2 YYNGEE. This CDR3 spans 15 amino acids. CDR3 nucleotide sequence: TGTGCCAGCAGCGTCTGGGGGAGCTCCTACAATGAGCAGTTCTTC. Residues: CASSVWGSSYNEQFF.

The table lists this clonotype with a few counts. This chain links TRBV27 with TRBJ1-5; D is possibly TRBD1 (5 bases). Between the trimmed V and J ends, which lost 2 bases and 5 bases, there was a span of 10 bases. Looked up from germline, CDR1 is MNHEY and CDR2 is SMNVEV (reference sequence). The CDR3 is 14 residues long. The DNA of the CDR3 is TGTGCCAGCAGTTTAGGGCAGGGCTATCAGCCCCAGCATTTT. Translated, it gives CASSLGQGYQPQHF.

There are many counts of this clonotype. The chain recombines TRBV28 with TRBJ2-7, with D perhaps given as TRBD1 or TRBD2 (5 bases each). Germline lookup yields CDR1 MDHEN and CDR2 SYDVKM. The CDR3 consists of 14 residues. V was pared by 6 bases and J by 2 bases, with 14 bases between. CDR3 DNA sequence: TGTGCCAGCAGCCCCAGGACGGGGCCCTACGAGCAGTACTTC. Its translation: CASSPRTGPYEQYF.

The chain couples TRBV14 to TRBJ2-3; D gene ambiguous. The CDR3 is 11 residues long. With 3 bases removed from V and 8 bases from J, the gap between germline ends came to 6 bases. CDR1 is SGHDN, CDR2 FVKESK, per germline. The CDR3 sequence: CASSQSATQYF. In nucleotides, the CDR3 is TGTGCCAGCAGCCAGTCGGCTACGCAGTATTTT.

This chain uses TRBV29-1 with TRBJ2-1; 10 bases align to TRBD1. Unmatched junction bases numbered 4, after V lost 4 bases and J lost 7 bases. The CDR3 spans 13 residues. Looked up from germline, CDR1 is SQVTM and CDR2 is ANQGSEA. The CDR3 sequence: CSVAGQGMNEQFF. CDR3 coding DNA: TGCAGCGTTGCGGGACAGGGGATGAATGAGCAGTTCTTC.

In its sample, this clonotype was seen many times. One end of the junction fails to match germline, which may point to a read error. The chain employs TRBV12-3 or TRBV12-4 and TRBJ1-1; 11 nucleotides agree with TRBD1. The CDR3 consists of 12 residues. For the CDR3, the DNA is TGTGCCAGCAGTTTACGGACAGGGGGCCGTGTCTTT. Amino acids: CASSLRTGGRVF.

This chain uses TRBV6-2 or TRBV6-3 with TRBJ2-5, with a possible D match to TRBD2 (5 bases). Germline V lookup: CDR1 MNHEY, CDR2 SVGEGT. This CDR3 has 16 residues. Trimming cost V 6 bases and J 3 bases, with 20 bases left between them. The CDR3 loop reads CASSAEAQSGKETQYF. The CDR3 region has the DNA TGTGCCAGCAGCGCGGAGGCTCAATCCGGGAAAGAGACCCAGTACTTC.

The chain carries TRBV10-3 and TRBJ2-2, with D perhaps TRBD1 or TRBD2 (5 bases each). The ends were cut back, 4 bases at V and 4 bases at J, with 13 bases in the middle. Germline-derived CDR1 and CDR2 are ENHRY and SYGVKD. The CDR3 length is 15 residues. In DNA, the CDR3 is TGTGCCATCAGTGCTCCCCGGGGCGGCACCGGGGAGCTGTTTTTT. Translating it yields CAISAPRGGTGELFF.

The chain has TRBV6-2 or TRBV6-3 and TRBJ2-3, with no clear D. This CDR3 region has 18 residues. V lost 3 bases and J lost 1, with 20 bases in between. Germline CDR1 reads MNHEY; CDR2 reads SVGEGT. CDR3 amino acids: CASSYPRAVRAGTDTQYF. In DNA, the CDR3 is TGTGCCAGCAGTTATCCCCGGGCCGTAAGGGCGGGCACAGATACGCAGTATTTT.

This clonotype was observed a few times. The chain links TRBV11-2 to TRBJ1-3; 8 bases line up with TRBD1. The V gene's germline CDR1 is SGHAT and CDR2 FQNNGV. J lost 0 bases, V lost 6 bases, and 7 bases had no gene match. The CDR3 is made up of 16 amino acids. CDR3 region: CASRRQGKSSGNTIYF. CDR3 DNA sequence: TGTGCCAGCAGGCGACAGGGGAAGAGCTCTGGAAACACCATATATTTT. Filled out from reference TRBV11-2 and TRBJ1-3, the complete variable domain reads EAGVAQSPRYKIIEKRQSVAFWCNPISGHATLYWYQQILGQGPKLLIQFQNNGVVDDSQLPKDRFSAERLKGVDSTLKIQPAKLEDSAVYLCASRRQGKSSGNTIYFGEGSWLTVV.

The genes are TRBV7-9 and TRBJ2-7; TRBD2 matches at 13 bases. The junction had 6 bases not matched to a gene; V was cut back by 4 bases and J by 3 bases. Germline V lookup: CDR1 SEHNR, CDR2 FQNEAQ (reference sequence). The length of the CDR3 is 16 residues. The CDR3 DNA reads as TGTGCCAGCAGCTACACTAGCGGGAGGGGAATCTACGAGCAGTACTTC. Amino acid sequence: CASSYTSGRGIYEQYF.